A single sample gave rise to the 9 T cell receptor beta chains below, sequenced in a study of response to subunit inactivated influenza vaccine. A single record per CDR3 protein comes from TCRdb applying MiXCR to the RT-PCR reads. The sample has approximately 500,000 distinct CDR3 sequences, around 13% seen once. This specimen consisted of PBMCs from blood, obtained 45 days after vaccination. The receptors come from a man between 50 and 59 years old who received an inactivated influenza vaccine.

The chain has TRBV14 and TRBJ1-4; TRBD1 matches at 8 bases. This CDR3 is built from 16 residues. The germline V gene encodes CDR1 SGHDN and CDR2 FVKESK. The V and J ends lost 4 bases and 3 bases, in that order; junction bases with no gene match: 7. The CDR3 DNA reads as TGTGCCAGCAGCCCCGTTTCGGGACAGGCTAATGAAAAACTGTTTTTT. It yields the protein CASSPVSGQANEKLFF.

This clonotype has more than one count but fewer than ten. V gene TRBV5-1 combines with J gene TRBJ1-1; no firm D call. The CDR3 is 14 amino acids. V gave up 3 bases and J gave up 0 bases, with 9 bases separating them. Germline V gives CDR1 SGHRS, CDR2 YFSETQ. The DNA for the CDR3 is TGCGCCAGCAGCTCGAGGATATTGAACACTGAAGCTTTCTTT. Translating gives CASSSRILNTEAFF.

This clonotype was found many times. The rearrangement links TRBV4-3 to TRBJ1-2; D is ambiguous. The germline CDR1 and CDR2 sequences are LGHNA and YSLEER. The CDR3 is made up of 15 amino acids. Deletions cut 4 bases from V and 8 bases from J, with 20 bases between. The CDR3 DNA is TGCGCCAGCAGCCCAGCTTTTATGCAGGCGGGGGGCTACACCTTC. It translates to CASSPAFMQAGGYTF.

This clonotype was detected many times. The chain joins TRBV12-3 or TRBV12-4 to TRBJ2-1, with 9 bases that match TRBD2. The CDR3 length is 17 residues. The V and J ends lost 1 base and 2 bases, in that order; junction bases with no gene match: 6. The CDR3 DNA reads TGTGCCAGCAGTTTAGGGAGGGGGACTAGCCCCTACAATGAGCAGTTCTTC. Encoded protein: CASSLGRGTSPYNEQFF.

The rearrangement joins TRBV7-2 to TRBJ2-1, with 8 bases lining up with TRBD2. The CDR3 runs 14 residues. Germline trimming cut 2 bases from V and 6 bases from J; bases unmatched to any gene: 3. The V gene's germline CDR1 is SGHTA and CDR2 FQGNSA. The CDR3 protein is CASSLSLAGNEQFF. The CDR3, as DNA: TGTGCCAGCAGCTTATCGCTAGCGGGCAATGAGCAGTTCTTC. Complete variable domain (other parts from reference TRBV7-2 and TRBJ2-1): GAGVSQSPSNKVTEKGKDVELRCDPISGHTALYWYRQSLGQGLEFLIYFQGNSAPDKSGLPSDRFSAERTGGSVSTLTIQRTQQEDSAVYLCASSLSLAGNEQFFGPGTRLTVL.

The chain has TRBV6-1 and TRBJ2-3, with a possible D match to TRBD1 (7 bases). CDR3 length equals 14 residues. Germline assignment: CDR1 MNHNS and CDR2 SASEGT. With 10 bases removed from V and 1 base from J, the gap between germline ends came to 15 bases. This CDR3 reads CATRGQKGTDTQYF. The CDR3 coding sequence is TGTGCCACGCGGGGACAGAAAGGCACAGATACGCAGTATTTT.

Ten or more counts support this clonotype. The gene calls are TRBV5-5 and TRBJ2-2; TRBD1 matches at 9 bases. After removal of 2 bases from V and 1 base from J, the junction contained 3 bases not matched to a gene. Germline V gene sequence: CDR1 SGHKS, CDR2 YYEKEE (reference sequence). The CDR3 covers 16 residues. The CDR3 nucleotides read TGTGCCAGCAGCTTCGGACAGGGGCGGAACACCGGGGAGCTGTTTTTT. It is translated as CASSFGQGRNTGELFF.

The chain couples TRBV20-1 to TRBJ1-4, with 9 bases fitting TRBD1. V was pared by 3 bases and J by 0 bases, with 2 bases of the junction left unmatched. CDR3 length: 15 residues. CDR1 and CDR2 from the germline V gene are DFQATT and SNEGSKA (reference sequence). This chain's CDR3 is CSASGTGSTNEKLFF. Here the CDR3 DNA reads TGCAGTGCTAGCGGGACAGGGTCAACTAATGAAAAACTGTTTTTT.

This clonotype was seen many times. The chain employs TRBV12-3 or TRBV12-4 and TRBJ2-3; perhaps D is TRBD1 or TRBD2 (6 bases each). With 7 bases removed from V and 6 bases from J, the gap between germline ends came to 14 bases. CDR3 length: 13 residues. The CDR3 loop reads CASTFRGVDTQYF. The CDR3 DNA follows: TGTGCCAGCACCTTTAGGGGGGTGGATACGCAGTATTTT.